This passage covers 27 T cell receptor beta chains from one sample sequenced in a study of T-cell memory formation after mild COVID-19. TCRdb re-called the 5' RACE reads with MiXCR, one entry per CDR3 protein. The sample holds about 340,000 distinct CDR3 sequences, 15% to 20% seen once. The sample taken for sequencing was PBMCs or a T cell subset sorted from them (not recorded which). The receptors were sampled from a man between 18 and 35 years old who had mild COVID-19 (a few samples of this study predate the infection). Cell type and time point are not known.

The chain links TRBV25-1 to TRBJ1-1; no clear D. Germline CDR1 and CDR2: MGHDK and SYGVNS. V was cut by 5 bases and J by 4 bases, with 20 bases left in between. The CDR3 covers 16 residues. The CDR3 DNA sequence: TGTGCCAGCAGTCCGCGACCGCCCGGGGTGGGCACTGAAGCTTTCTTT. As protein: CASSPRPPGVGTEAFF.

CDR3 in DNA: TGTGCCAGCAGTGATCCGGCCGGGGCTGGGCCAACATTCACTGAAGCTTTCTTT. Translation gives CASSDPAGAGPTFTEAFF. V usage is TRBV2 and J usage is TRBJ1-1, with a possible D match to TRBD1 (5 bases). The CDR3 runs to 18 residues. Germline V gene sequence: CDR1 SNHLY, CDR2 FYNNEI. V was pared by 3 bases and J by 4 bases, with 24 bases between.

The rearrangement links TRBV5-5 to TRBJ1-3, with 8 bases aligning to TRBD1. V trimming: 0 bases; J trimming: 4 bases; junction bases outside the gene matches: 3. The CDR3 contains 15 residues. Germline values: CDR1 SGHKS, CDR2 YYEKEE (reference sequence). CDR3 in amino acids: CASSLGQGTGNTIYF. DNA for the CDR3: TGTGCCAGCAGCTTGGGACAGGGGACCGGAAACACCATATATTTT.

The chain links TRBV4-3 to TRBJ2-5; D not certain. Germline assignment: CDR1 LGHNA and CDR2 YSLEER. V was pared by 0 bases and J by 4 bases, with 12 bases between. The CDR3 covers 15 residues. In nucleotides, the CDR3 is TGCGCCAGCAGCCAAGAGAAGGGCTGGGGAGAGACCCAGTACTTC. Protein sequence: CASSQEKGWGETQYF.

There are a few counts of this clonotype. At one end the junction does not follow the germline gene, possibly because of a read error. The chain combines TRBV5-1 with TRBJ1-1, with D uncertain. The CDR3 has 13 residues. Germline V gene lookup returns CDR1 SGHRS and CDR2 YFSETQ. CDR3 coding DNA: TGTGCCAGCACCTCGTGGAGTGGCACTGAAGCTTTCTTT. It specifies CASTSWSGTEAFF.

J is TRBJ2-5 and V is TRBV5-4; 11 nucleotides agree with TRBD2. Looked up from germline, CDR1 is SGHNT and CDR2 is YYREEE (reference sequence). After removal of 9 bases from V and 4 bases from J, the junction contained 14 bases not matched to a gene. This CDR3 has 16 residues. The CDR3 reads CATSVAGGLVRETQYF. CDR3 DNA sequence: TGTGCCACCTCGGTAGCGGGGGGGCTGGTACGAGAGACCCAGTACTTC.

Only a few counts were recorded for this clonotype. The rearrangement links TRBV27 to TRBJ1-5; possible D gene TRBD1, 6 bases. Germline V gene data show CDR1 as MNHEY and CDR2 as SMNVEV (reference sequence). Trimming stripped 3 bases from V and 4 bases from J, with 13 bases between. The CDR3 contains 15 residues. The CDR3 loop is CASSFSSQGNQPQHF. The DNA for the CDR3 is TGTGCCAGCAGTTTTTCGAGTCAGGGGAATCAGCCCCAGCATTTT.

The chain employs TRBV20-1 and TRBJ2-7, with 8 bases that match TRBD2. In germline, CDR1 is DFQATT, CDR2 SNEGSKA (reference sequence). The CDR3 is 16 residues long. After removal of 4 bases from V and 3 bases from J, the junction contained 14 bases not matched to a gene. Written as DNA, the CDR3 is TGCAGTGCTAAGCCACTCATGGCGGGGGGATTCTACGAGCAGTACTTC. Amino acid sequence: CSAKPLMAGGFYEQYF.

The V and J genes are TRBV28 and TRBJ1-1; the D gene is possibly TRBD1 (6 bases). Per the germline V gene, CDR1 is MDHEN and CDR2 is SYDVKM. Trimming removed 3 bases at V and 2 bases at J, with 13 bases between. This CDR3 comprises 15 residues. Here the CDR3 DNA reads TGTGCCAGCAGTTTGGCCAGGGGCGGAAACACTGAAGCTTTCTTT. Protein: CASSLARGGNTEAFF.

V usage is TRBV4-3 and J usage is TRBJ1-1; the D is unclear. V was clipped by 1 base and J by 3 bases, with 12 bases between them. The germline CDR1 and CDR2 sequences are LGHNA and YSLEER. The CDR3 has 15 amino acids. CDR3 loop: CASSQVHLSDTEAFF. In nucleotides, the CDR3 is TGCGCCAGCAGCCAAGTGCATTTGTCGGACACTGAAGCTTTCTTT.

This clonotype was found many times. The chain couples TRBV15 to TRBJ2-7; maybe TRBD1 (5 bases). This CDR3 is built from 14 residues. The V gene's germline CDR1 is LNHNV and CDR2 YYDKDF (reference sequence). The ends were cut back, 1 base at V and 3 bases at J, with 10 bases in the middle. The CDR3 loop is CATSRGAQGYEQYF. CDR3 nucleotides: TGTGCCACCAGCAGAGGGGCGCAGGGCTACGAGCAGTACTTC.

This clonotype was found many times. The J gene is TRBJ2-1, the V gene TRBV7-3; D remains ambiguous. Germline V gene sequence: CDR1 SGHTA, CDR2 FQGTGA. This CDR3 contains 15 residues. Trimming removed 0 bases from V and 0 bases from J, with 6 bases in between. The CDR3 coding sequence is TGTGCCAGCAGCTTAACTGTCGGCTCCTACAATGAGCAGTTCTTC. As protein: CASSLTVGSYNEQFF. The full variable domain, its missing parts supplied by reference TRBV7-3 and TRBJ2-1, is GAGVSQTPSNKVTEKGKYVELRCDPISGHTALYWYRQSLGQGPEFLIYFQGTGAADDSGLPNDRFFAVRPEGSVSTLKIQRTERGDSAVYLCASSLTVGSYNEQFFGPGTRLTVL.

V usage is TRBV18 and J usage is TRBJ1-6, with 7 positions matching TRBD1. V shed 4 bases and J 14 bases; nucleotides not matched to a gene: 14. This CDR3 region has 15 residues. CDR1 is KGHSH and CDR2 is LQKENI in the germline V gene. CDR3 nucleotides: TGTGCCAGCTCACTACCAGCCCGACAGGGTGGGACCCTCCACTTT. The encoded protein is CASSLPARQGGTLHF.

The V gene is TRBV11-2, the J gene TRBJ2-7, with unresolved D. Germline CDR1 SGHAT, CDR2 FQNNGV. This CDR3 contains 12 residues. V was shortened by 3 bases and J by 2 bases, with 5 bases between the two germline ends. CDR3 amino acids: CASSFGTYEQYF. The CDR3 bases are TGTGCCAGCAGCTTTGGGACCTACGAGCAGTACTTC.

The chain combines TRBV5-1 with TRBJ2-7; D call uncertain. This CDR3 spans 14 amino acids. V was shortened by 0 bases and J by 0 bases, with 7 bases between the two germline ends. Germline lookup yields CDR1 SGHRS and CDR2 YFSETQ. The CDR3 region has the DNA TGCGCCAGCAGCTTGGACCCAAGCTCCTACGAGCAGTACTTC. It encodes CASSLDPSSYEQYF. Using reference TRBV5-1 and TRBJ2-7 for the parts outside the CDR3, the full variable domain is KAGVTQTPRYLIKTRGQQVTLSCSPISGHRSVSWYQQTPGQGLQFLFEYFSETQRNKGNFPGRFSGRQFSNSRSEMNVSTLELGDSALYLCASSLDPSSYEQYFGPGTRLTVT.

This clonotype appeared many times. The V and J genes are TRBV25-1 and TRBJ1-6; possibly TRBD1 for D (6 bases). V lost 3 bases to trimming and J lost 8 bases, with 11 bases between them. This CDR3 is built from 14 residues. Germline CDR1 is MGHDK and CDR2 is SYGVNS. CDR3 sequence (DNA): TGTGCCAGCAGTGACTACAGGGAGTATTCACCCCTCCACTTT. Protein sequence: CASSDYREYSPLHF.

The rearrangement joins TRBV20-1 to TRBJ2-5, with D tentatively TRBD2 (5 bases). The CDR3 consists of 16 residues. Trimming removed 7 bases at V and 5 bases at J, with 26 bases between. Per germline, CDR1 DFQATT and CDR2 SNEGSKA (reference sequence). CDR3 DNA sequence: TGCAGTGGCTCCCAACCCCGAGTTACCCAGCGGGAGACCCAGTACTTC. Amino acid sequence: CSGSQPRVTQRETQYF.

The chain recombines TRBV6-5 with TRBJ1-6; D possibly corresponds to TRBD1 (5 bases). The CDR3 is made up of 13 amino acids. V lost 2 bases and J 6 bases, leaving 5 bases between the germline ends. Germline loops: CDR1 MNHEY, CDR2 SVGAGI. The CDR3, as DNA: TGTGCCAGCAGTTACCAGGGTAATTCACCCCTCCACTTT. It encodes CASSYQGNSPLHF.

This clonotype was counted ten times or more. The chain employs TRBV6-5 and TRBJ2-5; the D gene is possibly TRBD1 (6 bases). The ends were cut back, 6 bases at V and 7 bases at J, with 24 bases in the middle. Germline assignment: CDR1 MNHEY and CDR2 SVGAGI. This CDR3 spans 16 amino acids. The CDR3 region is CASSRDKTTQVGTQYF. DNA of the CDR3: TGTGCCAGCAGCCGGGACAAGACTACCCAGGTTGGGACCCAGTACTTC.

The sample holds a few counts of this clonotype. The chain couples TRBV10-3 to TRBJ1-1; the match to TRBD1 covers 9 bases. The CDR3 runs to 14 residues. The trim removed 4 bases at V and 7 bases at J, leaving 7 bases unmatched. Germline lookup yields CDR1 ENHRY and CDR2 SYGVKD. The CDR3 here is CAISGGTGTIEAFF. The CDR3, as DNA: TGTGCCATCAGTGGTGGGACAGGGACAATTGAAGCTTTCTTT.

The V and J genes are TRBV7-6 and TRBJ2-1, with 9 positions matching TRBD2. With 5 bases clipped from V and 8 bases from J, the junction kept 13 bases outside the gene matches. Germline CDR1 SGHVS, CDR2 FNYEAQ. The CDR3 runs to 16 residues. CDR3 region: CASSLRTSEGGDEQFF. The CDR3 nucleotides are TGTGCCAGCAGCCTCCGGACTAGCGAAGGGGGGGATGAGCAGTTCTTC.

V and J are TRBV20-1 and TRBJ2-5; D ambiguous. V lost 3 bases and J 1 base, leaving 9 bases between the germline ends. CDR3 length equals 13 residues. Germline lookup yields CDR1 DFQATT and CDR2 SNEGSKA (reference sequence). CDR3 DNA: TGCAGTGCTAGGGTGGACGGCCAAGAGACCCAGTACTTC. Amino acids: CSARVDGQETQYF.

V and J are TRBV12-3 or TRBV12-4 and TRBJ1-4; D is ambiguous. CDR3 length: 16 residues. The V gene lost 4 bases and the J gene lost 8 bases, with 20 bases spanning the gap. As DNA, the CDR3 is TGTGCCAGCAGTTACGGCCAGGCAGCCCTGTGGGAAAAACTGTTTTTT. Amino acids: CASSYGQAALWEKLFF.

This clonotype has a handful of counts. The CDR3 DNA follows: TGTGCCAGCAGGCCGGGACAGGGAAGCGAGCAGTACGTC. It is translated as CASRPGQGSEQYV. This sequence joins TRBV2 and TRBJ2-7, with 9 bases that match TRBD1. From germline, CDR1 is SNHLY and CDR2 FYNNEI. V dropped 6 bases and J dropped 6; count of bases not matched to a gene: 6. CDR3 size: 13 residues.

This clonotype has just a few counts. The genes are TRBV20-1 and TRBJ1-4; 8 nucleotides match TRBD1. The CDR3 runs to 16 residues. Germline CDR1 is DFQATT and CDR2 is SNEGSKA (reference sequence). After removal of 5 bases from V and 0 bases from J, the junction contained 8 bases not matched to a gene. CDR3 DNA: TGCAGTGCTCTCGGACAGGGACGAGCAACTAATGAAAAACTGTTTTTT. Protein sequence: CSALGQGRATNEKLFF.

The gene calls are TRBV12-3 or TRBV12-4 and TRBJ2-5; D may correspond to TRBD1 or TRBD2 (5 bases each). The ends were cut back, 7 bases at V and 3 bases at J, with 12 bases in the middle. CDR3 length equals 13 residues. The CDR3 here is CASTQGAEETQYF. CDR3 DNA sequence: TGTGCCAGCACGCAGGGAGCGGAAGAGACCCAGTACTTC.

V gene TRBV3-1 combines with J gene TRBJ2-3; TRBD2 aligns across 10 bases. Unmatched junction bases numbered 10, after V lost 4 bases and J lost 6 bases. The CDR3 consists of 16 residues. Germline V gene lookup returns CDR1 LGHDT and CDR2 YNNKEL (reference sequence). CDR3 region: CASSPVTSGPADTQYF. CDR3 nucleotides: TGTGCCAGCAGCCCGGTGACTAGCGGGCCTGCGGATACGCAGTATTTT.